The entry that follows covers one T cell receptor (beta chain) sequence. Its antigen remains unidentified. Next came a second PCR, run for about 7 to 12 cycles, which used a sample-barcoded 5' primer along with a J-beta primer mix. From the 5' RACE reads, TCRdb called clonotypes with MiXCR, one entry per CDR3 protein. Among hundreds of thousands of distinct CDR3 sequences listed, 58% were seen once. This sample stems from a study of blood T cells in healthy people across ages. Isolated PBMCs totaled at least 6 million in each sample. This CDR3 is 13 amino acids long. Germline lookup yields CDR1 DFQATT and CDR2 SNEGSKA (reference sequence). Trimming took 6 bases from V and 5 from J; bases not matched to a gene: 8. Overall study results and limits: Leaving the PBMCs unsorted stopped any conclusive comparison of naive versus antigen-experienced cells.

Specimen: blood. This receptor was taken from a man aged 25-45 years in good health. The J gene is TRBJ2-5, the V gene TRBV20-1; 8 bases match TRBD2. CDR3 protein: CSALGLAEETQYF. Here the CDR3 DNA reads TGCAGTGCCCTTGGACTAGCTGAGGAGACCCAGTACTTC.